Sequencing of this T cell receptor (beta chain) was carried out in a study of shared clonotypes between healthy human individuals. The CDR3 covers 14 residues. Germline V gene sequence: CDR1 KGHSH, CDR2 LQKENI. V was shortened by 3 bases and J by 4 bases, with 12 bases between the two germline ends. This table comes from immunoSEQ multiplex PCR, and its TCRdb copy is limited to in-frame clones, with some not included. The sample comprises some 1.4 million clones, roughly 96% of which are singletons, and approximately 1.1% rests with the top ten. Source material: naive CD4+ T cells sorted from blood. Regarding subset: CD45RA+ positively selected. The chain uses TRBV18 and TRBJ1-1; possible D gene TRBD1, 5 bases. This TCR derives from a man younger than 40 in good health. Here the CDR3 reads CASSPVRGGTEAFF. For the CDR3, the DNA is TGTGCCAGCTCACCGGTTCGTGGGGGCACTGAAGCTTTCTTT.